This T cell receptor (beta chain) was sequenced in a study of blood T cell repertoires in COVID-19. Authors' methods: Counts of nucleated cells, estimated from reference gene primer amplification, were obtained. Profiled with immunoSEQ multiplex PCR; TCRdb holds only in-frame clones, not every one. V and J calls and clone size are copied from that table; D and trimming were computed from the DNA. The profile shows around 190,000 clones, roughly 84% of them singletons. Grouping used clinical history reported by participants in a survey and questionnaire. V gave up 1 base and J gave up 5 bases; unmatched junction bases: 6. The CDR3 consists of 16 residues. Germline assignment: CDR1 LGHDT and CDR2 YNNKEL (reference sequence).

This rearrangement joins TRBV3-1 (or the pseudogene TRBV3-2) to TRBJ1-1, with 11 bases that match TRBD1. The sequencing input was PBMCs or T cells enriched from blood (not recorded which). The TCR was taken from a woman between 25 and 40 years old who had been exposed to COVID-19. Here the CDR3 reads CASSQVDRGRETEAFF. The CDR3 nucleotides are TGTGCCAGCAGCCAAGTGGACAGGGGGCGAGAAACTGAAGCTTTCTTT.